Listed below are T cell receptor beta chains from one sample, sequenced in a study of beta chain features in type 1 diabetes. Assay used: immunoSEQ multiplex PCR; TCRdb lists only in-frame clones, some missing. The table has 160,000 or so clones, 7.5% to 9.5% seen once. The sample consisted of central memory CD4+ T cells from blood. Receptor source: a woman younger than 35 in good health. CDR3s include the opening cysteine and the closing phenylalanine or tryptophan. D genes are given only for firm matches. Size is omitted from some rows. Given values are once, few, many or a class for expanded clones.

clone size: few; J gene: TRBJ2-1; V gene: TRBV19; D gene: -; CDR3 protein: CASSVLEEQFF; CDR3 DNA: TGTGCCAGTAGTGTATTAGAGGAGCAGTTCTTC
clone size: -; J gene: TRBJ2-1; V gene: TRBV7-3; D gene: -; CDR3 protein: CASSLTGDKQFF; CDR3 DNA: TGTGCCAGCAGCTTAACTGGCGACAAGCAGTTCTTC
clone size: -; J gene: TRBJ1-3; V gene: TRBV6-5; D gene: -; CDR3 protein: CASSFSGAGNTIYF; CDR3 DNA: TGTGCCAGCAGTTTCTCAGGAGCTGGAAACACCATATATTTT
clone size: -; J gene: TRBJ1-2; V gene: TRBV5-1; D gene: TRBD1; CDR3 protein: CASSLGTGSYTF; CDR3 DNA: TGCGCCAGCAGCTTGGGGACAGGGAGTTACACCTTC
clone size: -; J gene: TRBJ1-1; V gene: TRBV5-6; D gene: TRBD1; CDR3 protein: CASSVQGRWTEAFF; CDR3 DNA: TGTGCCAGCAGCGTACAGGGGAGATGGACTGAAGCTTTCTTT
clone size: -; J gene: TRBJ2-1; V gene: TRBV25-1; D gene: TRBD1; CDR3 protein: CASILSGGSNEQFF; CDR3 DNA: TGTGCCAGCATCCTCTCAGGGGGCTCGAATGAGCAGTTCTTC
clone size: -; J gene: TRBJ2-1; V gene: TRBV4-2; D gene: TRBD2; CDR3 protein: CASSQGASGNNEQFF; CDR3 DNA: TGTGCCAGCAGCCAAGGGGCTAGCGGGAACAATGAGCAGTTCTTC
clone size: many; J gene: TRBJ1-1; V gene: TRBV7-9; D gene: -; CDR3 protein: CASSIDMNTEAFF; CDR3 DNA: TGTGCCAGCAGCATCGACATGAACACTGAAGCTTTCTTT
clone size: few; J gene: TRBJ2-7; V gene: TRBV19; D gene: TRBD1; CDR3 protein: CASSPDRAGYEQYF; CDR3 DNA: TGTGCCAGTAGTCCTGACAGGGCAGGGTACGAGCAGTACTTC
clone size: -; J gene: TRBJ2-7; V gene: TRBV11-2; D gene: -; CDR3 protein: CASSLQGGSYEQYF; CDR3 DNA: TGTGCCAGCAGCCTACAGGGCGGCTCCTACGAGCAGTACTTC
clone size: -; J gene: TRBJ2-2; V gene: TRBV29-1; D gene: TRBD1; CDR3 protein: CSVGGGYTGGVTGELFF; CDR3 DNA: TGCAGCGTTGGCGGGGGTTACACAGGGGGCGTTACCGGGGAGCTGTTTTTT
clone size: -; J gene: TRBJ1-6; V gene: TRBV4-2; D gene: -; CDR3 protein: CASSLMSSYNSPLHF; CDR3 DNA: TGTGCCAGCAGCTTAATGAGCTCCTATAATTCACCCCTCCACTTT
clone size: -; J gene: TRBJ2-1; V gene: TRBV5-1; D gene: TRBD1; CDR3 protein: CASSIGQGAEGEQFF; CDR3 DNA: TGCGCCAGCAGCATCGGACAGGGGGCTGAGGGAGAGCAGTTCTTC
clone size: few; J gene: TRBJ2-7; V gene: TRBV4-2; D gene: TRBD1; CDR3 protein: CASSQRTGEGYEQYF; CDR3 DNA: TGTGCCAGCAGCCAAAGGACAGGGGAAGGATACGAGCAGTACTTC
clone size: -; J gene: TRBJ2-1; V gene: TRBV30; D gene: TRBD2; CDR3 protein: CAWKELAGYNEQFF; CDR3 DNA: TGTGCCTGGAAAGAACTAGCGGGCTACAATGAGCAGTTCTTC
clone size: few; J gene: TRBJ2-5; V gene: TRBV7-9; D gene: -; CDR3 protein: CASSLDWEQYF; CDR3 DNA: TGTGCCAGCAGCTTAGATTGGGAGCAGTACTTC
clone size: -; J gene: TRBJ2-1; V gene: TRBV25-1; D gene: -; CDR3 protein: CASSEVGEQFF; CDR3 DNA: TGTGCCAGCAGTGAAGTCGGTGAGCAGTTCTTC
clone size: -; J gene: TRBJ2-7; V gene: TRBV5-4; D gene: TRBD2; CDR3 protein: CASSLITSGRYEQYF; CDR3 DNA: TGTGCCAGCAGCTTAATAACTAGCGGGAGGTACGAGCAGTACTTC
clone size: few; J gene: TRBJ2-5; V gene: TRBV2; D gene: TRBD2; CDR3 protein: CASRGTSGETQYF; CDR3 DNA: TGTGCCAGCAGAGGGACTAGCGGCGAGACCCAGTACTTC
clone size: few; J gene: TRBJ1-5; V gene: TRBV6-1; D gene: TRBD1; CDR3 protein: CASSEGQGAWEPQHF; CDR3 DNA: TGTGCCAGCAGTGAAGGACAGGGGGCCTGGGAGCCCCAGCATTTT
clone size: -; J gene: TRBJ2-7; V gene: TRBV14; D gene: -; CDR3 protein: CASSQAGESRQYF; CDR3 DNA: TGTGCCAGCAGCCAAGCGGGAGAGTCGCGGCAGTACTTC
clone size: many; J gene: TRBJ2-1; V gene: TRBV19; D gene: TRBD2; CDR3 protein: CASSRTSGDRGQFF; CDR3 DNA: TGTGCCAGTAGTCGGACTAGCGGGGACAGGGGGCAGTTCTTC
clone size: few; J gene: TRBJ1-1; V gene: TRBV5-1; D gene: TRBD1; CDR3 protein: CASSPPGTGNTEAFF; CDR3 DNA: TGCGCCAGCAGCCCTCCTGGGACAGGGAACACTGAAGCTTTCTTT
clone size: -; J gene: TRBJ1-2; V gene: TRBV7-2; D gene: TRBD1; CDR3 protein: CASSRGQGTYGYTF; CDR3 DNA: TGTGCCAGCAGCAGGGGACAGGGAACCTATGGCTACACCTTC
clone size: -; J gene: TRBJ1-4; V gene: TRBV7-8; D gene: -; CDR3 protein: CASSPQGEKLFF; CDR3 DNA: TGTGCCAGCAGCCCACAGGGAGAAAAACTGTTTTTT
clone size: few; J gene: TRBJ2-5; V gene: TRBV5-6; D gene: -; CDR3 protein: CASSLPLGGTQYF; CDR3 DNA: TGTGCCAGCAGCTTGCCTCTAGGGGGGACCCAGTACTTC
clone size: -; J gene: TRBJ1-2; V gene: TRBV2; D gene: -; CDR3 protein: CASSERYGYTF; CDR3 DNA: TGTGCCAGCAGTGAGAGGTACGGCTACACCTTC
clone size: few; J gene: TRBJ2-5; V gene: TRBV2; D gene: -; CDR3 protein: CASRLAQETQYF; CDR3 DNA: TGTGCCAGCAGACTAGCACAAGAGACCCAGTACTTC